This passage covers 14 T cell receptor beta chains from one sample sequenced in a study of long-term antiretroviral therapy in people with HIV. The assay, immunoSEQ v3.0, was run at survey level. Sequenced by immunoSEQ multiplex PCR; TCRdb stores in-frame clones only, minus some. The data contain under 45,000 clones, roughly nine tenths of them seen just once; the ten biggest clones take up 4% to 4.5%. The sequenced sample was unsorted PBMCs, obtained 1.2 years after starting antiretroviral therapy. The receptors were sampled from a woman aged 45-59 years with HIV.

V usage is TRBV2 and J usage is TRBJ2-1; 12 bases agree with TRBD2. The CDR3 consists of 16 residues. Germline trimming cut 1 base from V and 8 bases from J; bases unmatched to any gene: 6. Germline V gives CDR1 SNHLY, CDR2 FYNNEI. The CDR3 coding sequence is TGTGCCAGCAGTGAAGGTCTAGCGGGGGGGACGGATGAGCAGTTCTTC. Translating gives CASSEGLAGGTDEQFF.

The chain employs TRBV13 and TRBJ1-4; TRBD1 might be the D (6 bases). Trimming shortened V by 4 bases and J by 3 bases, and 12 bases separated the two germline ends. The CDR3 covers 15 residues. The germline CDR1 and CDR2 sequences are PRHDT and FYEKMQ (reference sequence). The CDR3, as DNA: TGTGCCAGCAGCTCACAGGGATTGGCTAATGAAAAACTGTTTTTT. Amino acids: CASSSQGLANEKLFF.

This chain uses TRBV5-4 with TRBJ1-5; D is unresolved. This CDR3 is built from 13 residues. Germline CDR1 and CDR2: SGHNT and YYREEE (reference sequence). V was clipped by 1 base and J by 6 bases, with 8 bases between them. In nucleotides, the CDR3 is TGTGCCAGCAGCTTGACAGCCGGTCAGCCCCAGCATTTT. Amino acid sequence: CASSLTAGQPQHF.

The V gene is TRBV6-5, the J gene TRBJ2-1, with D perhaps matching TRBD2 (6 bases). V was clipped by 2 bases and J by 6 bases, with 17 bases between them. This CDR3 comprises 16 residues. The V gene's germline CDR1 is MNHEY and CDR2 SVGAGI. CDR3 in DNA: TGTGCCAGCAGTTACCCCACCGGAGGGTCGGGCAATGAGCAGTTCTTC. Translated, it gives CASSYPTGGSGNEQFF.

The rearrangement joins TRBV5-1 to TRBJ2-7, with TRBD1 as a possible D gene (6 bases). The V gene's germline CDR1 is SGHRS and CDR2 YFSETQ. Trimming took off 2 bases at V and 3 bases at J, with 6 bases between the two ends. The CDR3 length is 12 residues. CDR3: CASSLQGYEQYF. The CDR3 DNA sequence: TGCGCCAGCAGCTTACAGGGCTACGAGCAGTACTTC.

The chain links TRBV18 to TRBJ2-7; 7 bases line up with TRBD1. The germline V gene encodes CDR1 KGHSH and CDR2 LQKENI. The length of the CDR3 is 16 residues. V was clipped by 2 bases and J by 0 bases; unmatched bases: 7. CDR3 DNA sequence: TGTGCCAGCTCACCAAATCGGAGACAGGGCTCCTACGAGCAGTACTTC. This sequence encodes CASSPNRRQGSYEQYF.

The chain links TRBV5-6 to TRBJ2-5; D tentatively fits TRBD1 or TRBD2 (6 bases each). The CDR3 has 14 residues. V was pared by 4 bases and J by 7 bases, with 17 bases between. CDR1 and CDR2 from the germline V gene are SGHDT and YYEEEE. CDR3 DNA sequence: TGTGCCAGCAGCCCGTCAGGGGCGGAGGGGACCCAGTACTTC. Amino acids: CASSPSGAEGTQYF.

This clone was observed once. The V and J genes are TRBV5-6 and TRBJ2-3, with 15 positions matching TRBD2. Germline CDR1 SGHDT, CDR2 YYEEEE. With 7 bases clipped from V and 8 bases from J, the junction kept 2 bases outside the gene matches. The CDR3 totals 13 residues. The CDR3 DNA reads as TGTGCCAGCCGGACTAGCGGGGGGGGTACGCAGTATTTT. This gives the protein CASRTSGGGTQYF.

The chain couples TRBV6-5 to TRBJ2-2; TRBD1 matches 9 bases. The V gene's germline CDR1 is MNHEY and CDR2 SVGAGI. The CDR3 has 15 amino acids. V shed 6 bases, J shed 4 bases, and the junction held 6 bases outside the gene matches. CDR3 amino acids: CASRRRQGVTGELFF. The CDR3 DNA sequence: TGTGCCAGCAGGCGACGACAGGGGGTCACCGGGGAGCTGTTTTTT.

The genes are TRBV19 and TRBJ1-2; the match to TRBD1 covers 8 bases. J gave up 5 bases and V 6 bases, and 14 bases lay outside the gene matches. In germline, CDR1 is LNHDA, CDR2 SQIVND (reference sequence). This CDR3 region has 16 residues. CDR3 coding DNA: TGTGCCAGTAGCAGGACGTCAGGGGGCGTTGGGTATGGCTACACCTTC. Its translation is CASSRTSGGVGYGYTF.

V is TRBV5-1 and J is TRBJ1-4, with 9 bases that match TRBD1. The CDR3 consists of 14 residues. Germline trimming cut 4 bases from V and 7 bases from J; bases unmatched to any gene: 5. Germline assignment: CDR1 SGHRS and CDR2 YFSETQ. CDR3: CASSPGQGGEKLFF. The CDR3 region has the DNA TGCGCCAGCAGCCCGGGACAGGGTGGTGAAAAACTGTTTTTT. Full variable domain (remainder filled in from reference TRBV5-1 and TRBJ1-4): KAGVTQTPRYLIKTRGQQVTLSCSPISGHRSVSWYQQTPGQGLQFLFEYFSETQRNKGNFPGRFSGRQFSNSRSEMNVSTLELGDSALYLCASSPGQGGEKLFFGSGTQLSVL.

The chain combines TRBV7-3 with TRBJ2-5; TRBD2 is a possible D gene (6 bases). CDR3 length equals 14 residues. CDR1 is SGHTA and CDR2 is FQGTGA in the germline V gene. Trimming took off 1 base at V and 5 bases at J, with 11 bases between the two ends. CDR3 sequence: CASSLNRGTETQYF. The CDR3 DNA follows: TGTGCCAGCAGCTTAAATCGGGGGACGGAGACCCAGTACTTC.

V is TRBV2 and J is TRBJ2-4; D ambiguous. The germline CDR1 and CDR2 sequences are SNHLY and FYNNEI. The CDR3 is made up of 14 amino acids. With 5 bases removed from V and 0 bases from J, the gap between germline ends came to 8 bases. The DNA for the CDR3 is TGTGCCAGCAGTAGGTCTCTAGCCAAAAACATTCAGTACTTC. Amino acid sequence: CASSRSLAKNIQYF.

The genes are TRBV5-1 and TRBJ1-2; D not certain. Germline-derived CDR1 and CDR2 are SGHRS and YFSETQ. The CDR3 spans 15 residues. V lost 0 bases and J lost 5, with 14 bases in between. The CDR3 loop reads CASSLDPPAGYGYTF. The CDR3 region has the DNA TGCGCCAGCAGCTTGGACCCCCCTGCGGGGTATGGCTACACCTTC. The variable domain in full, completed from reference TRBV5-1 and TRBJ1-2, reads KAGVTQTPRYLIKTRGQQVTLSCSPISGHRSVSWYQQTPGQGLQFLFEYFSETQRNKGNFPGRFSGRQFSNSRSEMNVSTLELGDSALYLCASSLDPPAGYGYTFGSGTRLTVV.